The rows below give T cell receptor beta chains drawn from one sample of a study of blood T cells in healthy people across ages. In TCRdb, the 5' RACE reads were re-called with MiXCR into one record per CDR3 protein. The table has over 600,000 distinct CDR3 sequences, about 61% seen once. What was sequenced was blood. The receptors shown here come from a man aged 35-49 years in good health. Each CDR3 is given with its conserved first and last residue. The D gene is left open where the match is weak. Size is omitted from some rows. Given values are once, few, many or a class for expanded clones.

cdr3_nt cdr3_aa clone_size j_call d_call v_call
TGTGCCAGCAGCGTGGCCATGAAAGGCAGGGGAAACTCCTACGAGCAGTACTTC CASSVAMKGRGNSYEQYF few TRBJ2-7 - TRBV9
TGTGCCAGCAGCCAATCGGCGGGACAGAACTACAATGAGCAGTTCTTC CASSQSAGQNYNEQFF - TRBJ2-1 - TRBV3-1
TGTGCCAGCAGAGTTGGGCCCGGGGCTTACGAGCAGTACTTC CASRVGPGAYEQYF - TRBJ2-7 - TRBV27
TGTGCCATCAGTGACAACGAGCTAGCGTCAGATACGCAGTATTTT CAISDNELASDTQYF - TRBJ2-3 - TRBV10-3
TGTGCCAGCTGCGCGGGGCCACGGGGGATAGCCAAAAACATTCAGTACTTC CASCAGPRGIAKNIQYF - TRBJ2-4 - TRBV6-1
TGTGCCAGCAGCCAAGGGGGCAGACAGCAAGAGACCCAGTACTTC CASSQGGRQQETQYF few TRBJ2-5 - TRBV3-1
TGCAGCGTTCGGACGGGCCCAGATACGCAGTATTTT CSVRTGPDTQYF - TRBJ2-3 - TRBV29-1
TGTGCCAGCGGTAGAAGTCTCAGGGATAACACAGATACGCAGTATTTT CASGRSLRDNTDTQYF few TRBJ2-3 - TRBV7-2
TGTGCCAGCAGCCCGACTGGGAGACAGGGTGAAGCTTTCTTT CASSPTGRQGEAFF - TRBJ1-1 TRBD1 TRBV11-2
TGCAGCGTTGAAGATCTTGAGGATCCAGCAACTAGTGAAAAACTGTTTTTT CSVEDLEDPATSEKLFF once TRBJ1-4 - TRBV29-1
TGCGCCAGCAGCTTGGCAGGGAAACACCTTGAAAAACTGTTTTTT CASSLAGKHLEKLFF - TRBJ1-4 - TRBV5-1
TGTGCCAGCAGTTACCTGGGACAGGGGATACCAGATACGCAGTATTTT CASSYLGQGIPDTQYF - TRBJ2-3 TRBD1 TRBV12-3/TRBV12-4
TGCGCCAGCAGCCTCCCGACAGCTAACTATGGCTACACCTTC CASSLPTANYGYTF few TRBJ1-2 - TRBV4-1
TGTGCCACCAGTGAGTCACGGCGCCAAGAGGCCCAGTACTTC CATSESRRQEAQYF - TRBJ2-5 - TRBV24-1
TGCGCCAGCAGCCCTAGGGGGATGGATGAAAAACTGTTTTTT CASSPRGMDEKLFF - TRBJ1-4 - TRBV4-3
TGTGCCAGCAGTTTCGGGGGGAAGGGGAATGGCTACACCTTC CASSFGGKGNGYTF - TRBJ1-2 - TRBV12-3/TRBV12-4
TGTGCCAGCAGCCCACTTCGTGTCATTCAGTACTTC CASSPLRVIQYF many TRBJ2-4 - TRBV7-9
TGTGCCAGCAGCCCTAGGCTAGCGGTGGGTGGAAAGACCCAGTACTTC CASSPRLAVGGKTQYF - TRBJ2-5 TRBD2 TRBV7-9
TGCAGTGCTAGAGATAGGACAGCGATCTATGGCCACACCTTC CSARDRTAIYGHTF - TRBJ1-2 - TRBV20-1
TGCAGCGAATTAAAACAGGGGGCGGGTGAGCAGTTCTTC CSELKQGAGEQFF - TRBJ2-1 TRBD1 TRBV29-1
TGTGCCAGCAGCCAAGGGACATTCACTGAAGCTTTCTTT CASSQGTFTEAFF once TRBJ1-1 - TRBV6-6
TGCGCCAGCAGCCAAATCGATGGCAATCAGCCCCAGCATTTT CASSQIDGNQPQHF - TRBJ1-5 - TRBV4-1
TGCAGTGCTGCAGATCCTAGCGGGAGTTACAATGAGCAGGTCTTC CSAADPSGSYNEQVF - TRBJ2-1 TRBD2 TRBV20-1
TGTGCCAGCAGCGCCGCACGGTGGGACGCAGATACGCAGTATTTT CASSAARWDADTQYF - TRBJ2-3 - TRBV9
TGCGCCAGCAGCTTGGATAGCGGGAGGGCCTCCGAGCAGTACTTC CASSLDSGRASEQYF - TRBJ2-7 TRBD2 TRBV5-1
TGTGCCAGCAGAGGGACAGGGGTCAACACCGGGGAGCTGTTTTTT CASRGTGVNTGELFF once TRBJ2-2 TRBD1 TRBV6-2/TRBV6-3
TGTGCCAGCAGTATTAATACCCCAGGGACGCAGTATTTT CASSINTPGTQYF - TRBJ2-3 - TRBV7-7
TGCGCCAGCAGCCCGAGAGAAACGGGTGGCACAGATACGCAGTATTTT CASSPRETGGTDTQYF few TRBJ2-3 - TRBV5-1
TGTGCCAGCAGTTTAAGGTCTGGCAGATCCTACAATGAGCAGTACTTC CASSLRSGRSYNEQYF - TRBJ2-5 - TRBV12-3/TRBV12-4
TGTGCCACCAGACCAACCGGGGCCGATGATTATGGCTACACCTTC CATRPTGADDYGYTF - TRBJ1-2 - TRBV24-1
TGTGCCAGCAGTGACCCCCGGGACGGCGACAGCTCCTACGAGCAGTACTTC CASSDPRDGDSSYEQYF - TRBJ2-7 - TRBV25-1
TGTGCCAGCAGTGAAGCAGGGCTTCGCCCAGATACGCAGTATTTT CASSEAGLRPDTQYF - TRBJ2-3 - TRBV25-1
TGTGCCAGCAGCTCCCCCCCGGGACAGGGCAGGAGAGCAGATACGCAGTATTTT CASSSPPGQGRRADTQYF once TRBJ2-3 TRBD1 TRBV7-9
TGTGCCAGCAGCGTTCTCGGGGGCCTCGAGCAGTACTTC CASSVLGGLEQYF - TRBJ2-7 - TRBV13
TGCAGTGCTAAAATTGCGGGTTCCCGGGGAGATACGCAGTATTTT CSAKIAGSRGDTQYF - TRBJ2-3 - TRBV20-1
TGCGCCAGCAGCTTCGAACCTGGGACGGGCGGTGAAGCTTTCTTT CASSFEPGTGGEAFF few TRBJ1-1 - TRBV5-1
TGTGCCAGCAGCCAAGATACCTTGTCGGCTGAGGCTTTCTTT CASSQDTLSAEAFF few TRBJ1-1 - TRBV4-2
TGCGCCAGCAGCCCCGGGGGGCGAAGTGAAGCTTTCTTT CASSPGGRSEAFF - TRBJ1-1 - TRBV5-1
TGTGCCAGCAGCGCGAGCGTCCGGCCCCAAGAGACCCAGTACTTC CASSASVRPQETQYF few TRBJ2-5 - TRBV7-2
TGCAGCGTTGACCAGGGAGGGGAGACCCAGTACTTC CSVDQGGETQYF many TRBJ2-5 TRBD2 TRBV29-1
TGCGCCAGCAGCCATCAACAGGTCGGGGAGCTGTTTTTT CASSHQQVGELFF few TRBJ2-2 - TRBV4-1
TGCAGTGCTAGAGATTGGGCAGGGGGGTCCCAAGAGACCCAGTACTTC CSARDWAGGSQETQYF - TRBJ2-5 - TRBV20-1
TGCAGTGCTAGAGATGGCAGTGGGACAGGTTACAATGAGCAGTTCTTC CSARDGSGTGYNEQFF few TRBJ2-1 TRBD1 TRBV20-1
TGCAGTGCTGGACAGGGCCCTAATGAAAAACTGTTTTTT CSAGQGPNEKLFF few TRBJ1-4 TRBD1 TRBV20-1
TGTGCCAGCAGCTTACGGGAGCGACTAGCCAAAAACATTCAGTACTTC CASSLRERLAKNIQYF few TRBJ2-4 - TRBV7-2